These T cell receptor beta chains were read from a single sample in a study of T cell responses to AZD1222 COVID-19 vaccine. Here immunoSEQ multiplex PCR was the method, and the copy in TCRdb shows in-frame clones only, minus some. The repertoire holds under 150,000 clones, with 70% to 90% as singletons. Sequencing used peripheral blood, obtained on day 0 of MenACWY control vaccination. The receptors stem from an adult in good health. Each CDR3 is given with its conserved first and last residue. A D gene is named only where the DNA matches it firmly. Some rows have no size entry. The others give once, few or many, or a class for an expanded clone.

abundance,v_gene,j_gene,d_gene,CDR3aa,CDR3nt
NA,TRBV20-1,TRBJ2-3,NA,CSASNRAVSTDTQYF,TGCAGTGCGAGTAACAGGGCTGTAAGCACAGATACGCAGTATTTT
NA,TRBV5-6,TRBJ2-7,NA,CASSLWGLGYEQYF,TGTGCCAGCAGCTTGTGGGGTCTGGGGTACGAGCAGTACTTC
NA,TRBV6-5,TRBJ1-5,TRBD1,CASWDSRNQPQHF,TGTGCCAGCTGGGACAGCCGCAATCAGCCCCAGCATTTT
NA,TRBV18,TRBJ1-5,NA,CASSPLSDNQPQHF,TGTGCCAGCTCACCACTATCGGACAATCAGCCCCAGCATTTT
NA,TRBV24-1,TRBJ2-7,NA,CATSAGDEQYF,TGTGCCACCAGTGCGGGGGACGAGCAGTACTTC
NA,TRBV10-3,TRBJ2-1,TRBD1,CAISESWDRGRNEQFF,TGTGCCATCAGTGAGTCCTGGGACAGGGGGCGAAATGAGCAGTTCTTC
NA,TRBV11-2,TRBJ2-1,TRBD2,CASRRPGLARNEQFF,TGTGCCAGCAGACGTCCCGGACTAGCTCGGAATGAGCAGTTCTTC
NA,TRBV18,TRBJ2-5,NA,CASSRDFETQYF,TGTGCCAGTTCACGGGACTTTGAGACCCAGTACTTC
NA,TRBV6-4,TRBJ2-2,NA,CASSDGQNTGELFF,TGTGCCAGCAGTGACGGACAGAACACCGGGGAGCTGTTTTTT
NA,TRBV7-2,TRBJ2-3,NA,CASSRDHSTDTQYF,TGTGCCAGCAGCCGGGACCATAGCACAGATACGCAGTATTTT
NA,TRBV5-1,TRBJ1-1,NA,CASSGPERTEAFF,TGCGCCAGCAGCGGCCCAGAGCGCACTGAAGCTTTCTTT
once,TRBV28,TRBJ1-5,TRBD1,CASSSGGPGNQPQHF,TGTGCCAGCAGCTCAGGGGGCCCAGGCAATCAGCCCCAGCATTTT
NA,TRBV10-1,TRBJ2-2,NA,CASSENRGGTGELFF,TGCGCCAGCAGTGAGAATAGAGGGGGCACCGGGGAGCTGTTTTTT